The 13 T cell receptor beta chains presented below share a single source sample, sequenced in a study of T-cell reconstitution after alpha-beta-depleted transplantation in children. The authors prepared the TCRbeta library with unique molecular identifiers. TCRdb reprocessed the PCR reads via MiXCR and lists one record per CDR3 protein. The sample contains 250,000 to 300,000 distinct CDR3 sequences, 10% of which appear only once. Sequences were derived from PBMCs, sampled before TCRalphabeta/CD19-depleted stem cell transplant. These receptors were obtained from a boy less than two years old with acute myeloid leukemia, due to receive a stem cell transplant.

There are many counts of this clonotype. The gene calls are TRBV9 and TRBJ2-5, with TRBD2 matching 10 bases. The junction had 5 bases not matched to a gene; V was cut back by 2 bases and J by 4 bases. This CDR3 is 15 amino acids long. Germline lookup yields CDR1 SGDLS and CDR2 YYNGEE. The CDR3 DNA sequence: TGTGCCAGCAGCGTGAGCGGGGGGGCGGGAGAGACCCAGTACTTC. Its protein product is CASSVSGGAGETQYF.

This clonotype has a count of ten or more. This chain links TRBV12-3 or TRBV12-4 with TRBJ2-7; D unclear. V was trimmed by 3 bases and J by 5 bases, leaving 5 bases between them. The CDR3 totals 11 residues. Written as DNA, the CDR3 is TGTGCCAGCAGTTTTTGGGACGAGCAGTACTTC. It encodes CASSFWDEQYF.

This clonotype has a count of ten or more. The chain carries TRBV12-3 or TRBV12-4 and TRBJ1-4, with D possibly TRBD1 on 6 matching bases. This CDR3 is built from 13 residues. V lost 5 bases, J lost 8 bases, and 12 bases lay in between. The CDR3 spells CASSTGFGEKLFF. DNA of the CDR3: TGTGCCAGCAGTACAGGGTTTGGAGAAAAACTGTTTTTT.

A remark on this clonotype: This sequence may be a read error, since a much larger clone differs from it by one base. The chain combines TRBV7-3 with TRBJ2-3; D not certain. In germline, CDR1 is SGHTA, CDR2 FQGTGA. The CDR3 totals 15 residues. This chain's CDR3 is CASSLNSRTTDTRYF. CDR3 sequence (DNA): TGTGCCAGCAGCTTAAACTCGCGGACCACAGATACGCGGTATTTT.

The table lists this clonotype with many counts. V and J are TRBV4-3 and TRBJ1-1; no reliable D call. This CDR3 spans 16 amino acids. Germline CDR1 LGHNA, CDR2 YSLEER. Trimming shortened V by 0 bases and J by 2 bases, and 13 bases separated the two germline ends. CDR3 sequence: CASSQDPAGANTEAFF. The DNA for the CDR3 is TGCGCCAGCAGCCAAGATCCGGCAGGAGCTAACACTGAAGCTTTCTTT.

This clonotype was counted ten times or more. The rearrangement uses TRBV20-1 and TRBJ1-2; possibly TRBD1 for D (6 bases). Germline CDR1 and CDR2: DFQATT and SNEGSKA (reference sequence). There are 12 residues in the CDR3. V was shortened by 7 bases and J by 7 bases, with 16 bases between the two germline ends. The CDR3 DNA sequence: TGCAGTGTTCCCCGGGGGGCGAGTGGCTACACCTTC. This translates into CSVPRGASGYTF.

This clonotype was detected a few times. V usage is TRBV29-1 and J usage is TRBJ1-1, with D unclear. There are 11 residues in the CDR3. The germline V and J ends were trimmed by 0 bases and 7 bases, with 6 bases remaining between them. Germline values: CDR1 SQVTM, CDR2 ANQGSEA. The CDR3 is CSVEESFEAFF. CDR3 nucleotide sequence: TGCAGCGTTGAAGAATCCTTTGAAGCTTTCTTT.

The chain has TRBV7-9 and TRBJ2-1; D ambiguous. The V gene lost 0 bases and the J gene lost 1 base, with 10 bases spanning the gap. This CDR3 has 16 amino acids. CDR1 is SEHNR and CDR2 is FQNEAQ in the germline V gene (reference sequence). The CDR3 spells CASSLAGILSYNEQFF. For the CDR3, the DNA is TGTGCCAGCAGCTTAGCGGGTATCCTGTCCTACAATGAGCAGTTCTTC.

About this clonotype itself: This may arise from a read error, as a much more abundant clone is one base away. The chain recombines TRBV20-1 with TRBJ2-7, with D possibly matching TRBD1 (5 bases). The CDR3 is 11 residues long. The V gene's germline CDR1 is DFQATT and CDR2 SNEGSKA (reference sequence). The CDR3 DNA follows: TGCAGTGCTGACAGCTCCTACGAGCATTACTTC. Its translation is CSADSSYEHYF.

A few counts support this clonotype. The CDR3, as DNA: TGTGCCAGCAGCTTAATTGGAGACTCCGGGAGGGCCTTTTATGGGGAGCTGTTTTTT. Amino acids: CASSLIGDSGRAFYGELFF. The chain uses TRBV7-6 and TRBJ2-2, with 8 positions matching TRBD2. CDR1 is SGHVS, CDR2 FNYEAQ, per germline. This CDR3 is built from 19 residues. Trimming removed 2 bases from V and 8 bases from J; junction bases left unmatched: 19.

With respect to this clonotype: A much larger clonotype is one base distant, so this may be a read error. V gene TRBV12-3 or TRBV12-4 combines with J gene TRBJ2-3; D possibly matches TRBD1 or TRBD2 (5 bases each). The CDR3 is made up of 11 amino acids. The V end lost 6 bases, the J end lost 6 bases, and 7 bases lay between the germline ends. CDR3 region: CASRGEDTQYF. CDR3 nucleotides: TGTGCCAGCAGGGGGGAGGATACGCAGTATTTT.

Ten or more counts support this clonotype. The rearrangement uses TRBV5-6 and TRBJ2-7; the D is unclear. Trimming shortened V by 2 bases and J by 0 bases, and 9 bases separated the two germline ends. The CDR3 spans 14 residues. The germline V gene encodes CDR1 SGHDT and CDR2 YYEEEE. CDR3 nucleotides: TGTGCCAGCAGCTTCGACGTTCTCTCCTACGAGCAGTACTTC. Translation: CASSFDVLSYEQYF.

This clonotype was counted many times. This chain's CDR3 is CASSPRTGWGFVPLHF. CDR3 DNA: TGTGCCAGCAGTCCGCGGACAGGGTGGGGGTTCGTACCCCTCCACTTT. The genes are TRBV12-3 or TRBV12-4 and TRBJ1-6, with TRBD1 matching over 8 bases. The CDR3 is 16 amino acids. Trimming at V came to 5 bases and at J to 12 bases, leaving 15 bases not matched to a gene.